This T cell receptor (beta chain) comes out of a study of cytomegalovirus exposure and HLA in healthy donors. J lost 6 bases, V lost 6 bases, and 17 bases had no gene match. The germline V gene encodes CDR1 MNHEY and CDR2 SMNVEV (reference sequence). The CDR3 is made up of 17 amino acids. Vbeta (60) and Jbeta (13) primers were used in the PCR. Generated by immunoSEQ multiplex PCR, the TCRdb table keeps only in-frame clones and is missing some. The table shows 120,000 to 150,000 clones, with around 65% occurring only once. Sequenced sample: PBMCs. The clonotype originates from a male donor in good health and CMV-seronegative. This chain connects TRBV27 to TRBJ2-1; 7 nucleotides line up with TRBD1. As DNA, the CDR3 is TGTGCCAGCAGCCGCCCACAGACAGGGTATTTCGCCAATGAGCAGTTCTTC. This codes for CASSRPQTGYFANEQFF.